The next 26 T cell receptor beta chains were all read from a single sample in a study of shared clonotypes between healthy human individuals. Profiling relied on immunoSEQ multiplex PCR, and the TCRdb table lists in-frame clones only, not all of them. This sample yields about 980,000 clones, of which about three quarters are seen a single time; approximately 1.5% belongs to the top ten. Sequencing input: memory CD4+ T cells sorted from blood. Subset given: CD45RA-negative fraction. The origin of the receptors is a man aged 18 to 29 in good health.

The chain carries TRBV6-5 and TRBJ2-3, with D tentatively TRBD2 (6 bases). The CDR3 spans 15 residues. The V gene lost 2 bases and the J gene lost 5 bases, with 14 bases spanning the gap. The germline CDR1 and CDR2 sequences are MNHEY and SVGAGI. CDR3 amino acids: CASSYEWGEGDTQYF. The CDR3 DNA follows: TGTGCCAGCAGTTACGAGTGGGGGGAAGGAGATACGCAGTATTTT.

The gene calls are TRBV10-3 and TRBJ2-4; D unclear. Germline V gene sequence: CDR1 ENHRY, CDR2 SYGVKD. V gave up 6 bases and J gave up 9 bases, with 15 bases separating them. The CDR3 is 13 residues long. Here the CDR3 DNA reads TGTGCCATCAGGGAAGTTGGTCTGGGCATTCAGTACTTC. It yields the protein CAIREVGLGIQYF.

This clone appeared many times. This chain uses TRBV4-1 with TRBJ1-2; 9 bases are a match to TRBD1. CDR3 length equals 16 residues. Germline V gene lookup returns CDR1 MGHRA and CDR2 YSYEKL. Trimming took 1 base from V and 1 from J; bases not matched to a gene: 4. CDR3 coding DNA: TGCGCCAGCAGCCAAGGCGGGACAGGGATTAACTATGGCTACACCTTC. Its translation: CASSQGGTGINYGYTF.

This clone has more than one count but fewer than ten. The chain recombines TRBV19 with TRBJ1-1, with a tentative D call TRBD1 (6 bases). The V and J ends lost 5 bases and 2 bases respectively, with 12 bases between them. Germline loops: CDR1 LNHDA, CDR2 SQIVND (reference sequence). The CDR3 has 14 residues. CDR3 DNA: TGTGCCAGTAGTCTCCGGACAGAAAACACTGAAGCTTTCTTT. Protein sequence: CASSLRTENTEAFF.

The rearrangement links TRBV5-1 to TRBJ2-4, with D possibly TRBD1 on 6 matching bases. Germline assignment: CDR1 SGHRS and CDR2 YFSETQ. There are 16 residues in the CDR3. With 0 bases removed from V and 0 bases from J, the gap between germline ends came to 10 bases. CDR3 sequence (DNA): TGCGCCAGCAGCTTGGATTCAGGGGTAGCCAAAAACATTCAGTACTTC. Protein: CASSLDSGVAKNIQYF.

The CDR3 DNA sequence: TGTGCCAGCAGCTTTCAAGGGGGCGTGAACACTGAAGCTTTCTTT. Amino acids: CASSFQGGVNTEAFF. The chain combines TRBV7-9 with TRBJ1-1, with TRBD1 matching over 7 bases. V shed 3 bases, J shed 0 bases, and the junction held 4 bases outside the gene matches. This CDR3 spans 15 amino acids. Germline values: CDR1 SEHNR, CDR2 FQNEAQ (reference sequence). Together with reference TRBV7-9 and TRBJ1-1, the CDR3 gives the full variable domain: DTGVSQNPRHKITKRGQNVTFRCDPISEHNRLYWYRQTLGQGPEFLTYFQNEAQLEKSRLLSDRFSAERPKGSFSTLEIQRTEQGDSAMYLCASSFQGGVNTEAFFGQGTRLTVV.

The J gene is TRBJ1-3, the V gene TRBV19, with 7 bases identical to TRBD1. Trimming cost V 8 bases and J 1 base; bases outside gene matches: 5. Germline V CDR1 and CDR2: LNHDA, SQIVND (reference sequence). The CDR3 length is 14 residues. The CDR3 coding sequence is TGTGCCAGTGTAGACAGGGCATCTGGAAACACCATATATTTT. Translating it yields CASVDRASGNTIYF.

This clone was observed a few times. The chain couples TRBV6-6 to TRBJ1-5; 10 nucleotides align to TRBD1. The germline V gene has CDR1 MNHNY and CDR2 SVGAGI (reference sequence). V lost 6 bases to trimming and J lost 7 bases; unmatched junction nucleotides: 9. CDR3 length equals 15 residues. This CDR3 is CASRPLQTGGQPQHF. The CDR3 DNA sequence: TGTGCCAGCAGGCCACTCCAGACAGGGGGCCAGCCCCAGCATTTT.

V usage is TRBV5-1 and J usage is TRBJ2-1; 7 nucleotides align to TRBD2. CDR1 and CDR2 (germline): SGHRS, YFSETQ. V gave up 0 bases and J gave up 6 bases; unmatched junction bases: 6. The CDR3 consists of 15 residues. CDR3 sequence: CASSLDGEGSNEQFF. CDR3 bases: TGCGCCAGCAGCTTGGACGGGGAGGGGTCCAATGAGCAGTTCTTC. Variable domain in full (rest from reference TRBV5-1 and TRBJ2-1): KAGVTQTPRYLIKTRGQQVTLSCSPISGHRSVSWYQQTPGQGLQFLFEYFSETQRNKGNFPGRFSGRQFSNSRSEMNVSTLELGDSALYLCASSLDGEGSNEQFFGPGTRLTVL.

The V gene is TRBV7-2, the J gene TRBJ2-5; D remains unclear. Germline V gives CDR1 SGHTA, CDR2 FQGNSA. The CDR3 is made up of 13 amino acids. V lost 6 bases and J 1 base, leaving 9 bases between the germline ends. The CDR3 is CASRRRVQETQYF. In nucleotides, the CDR3 is TGTGCCAGCAGGCGCAGAGTCCAAGAGACCCAGTACTTC.

The chain has TRBV7-2 and TRBJ1-1; 8 bases are shared with TRBD1. The CDR3 has 15 residues. V lost 5 bases to trimming and J lost 1 base; unmatched junction nucleotides: 6. CDR1 and CDR2 (germline): SGHTA, FQGNSA. CDR3 nucleotides: TGTGCCAGCAGCCACAGACAGGGGAGGAACACTGAAGCTTTCTTT. This translates into CASSHRQGRNTEAFF.

The chain is built from TRBV19 and TRBJ2-1; TRBD2 aligns across 11 bases. The trim removed 1 base at V and 6 bases at J, leaving 5 bases unmatched. Germline CDR1 is LNHDA and CDR2 is SQIVND (reference sequence). The CDR3 is 16 amino acids. Here the CDR3 DNA reads TGTGCCAGTAGTATAGTAGATAGCGGGAGGGTCAATGAGCAGTTCTTC. As protein: CASSIVDSGRVNEQFF.

The V call is TRBV7-2, the J call TRBJ2-2; tentative D call: TRBD2 (8 bases). Germline V gene sequence: CDR1 SGHTA, CDR2 FQGNSA. The CDR3 covers 15 residues. V was trimmed by 5 bases and J by 2 bases, leaving 12 bases between them. CDR3 nucleotides: TGTGCCAGCAGCCGGGAGGGGGCAAACACCGGGGAGCTGTTTTTT. Amino acids: CASSREGANTGELFF.

The CDR3 loop reads CASRDLGGGSPLHF. In DNA, the CDR3 is TGCGCCAGCAGAGACCTGGGAGGAGGGTCACCCCTCCACTTT. The V and J genes are TRBV5-1 and TRBJ1-6; D is unresolved. V was cut by 5 bases and J by 10 bases, with 16 bases left in between. Germline V gives CDR1 SGHRS, CDR2 YFSETQ. The CDR3 is 14 amino acids. The entire variable domain, with the rest obtained from reference TRBV5-1 and TRBJ1-6, is as follows: KAGVTQTPRYLIKTRGQQVTLSCSPISGHRSVSWYQQTPGQGLQFLFEYFSETQRNKGNFPGRFSGRQFSNSRSEMNVSTLELGDSALYLCASRDLGGGSPLHFGNGTRLTVT.

V usage is TRBV4-3 and J usage is TRBJ1-1, with 9 nucleotides matching TRBD1. Trimming took 3 bases from V and 8 from J; bases not matched to a gene: 10. CDR1 is LGHNA, CDR2 YSLEER, per germline. The CDR3 length is 15 residues. The CDR3 protein is CASSQEPRGQGEAFF. The CDR3 coding sequence is TGCGCCAGCAGCCAGGAACCCAGGGGACAGGGAGAAGCTTTCTTT.

This sequence joins TRBV29-1 and TRBJ2-5; tentative D call: TRBD2 (5 bases). V dropped 4 bases and J dropped 2 bases, with 11 bases sitting between them. CDR3 size: 13 residues. The germline V gene has CDR1 SQVTM and CDR2 ANQGSEA. For the CDR3, the DNA is TGCAGCGTTGCTTCCCCGGGACAAGAGACCCAGTACTTC. Translated: CSVASPGQETQYF. Filled out from reference TRBV29-1 and TRBJ2-5, the complete variable domain reads SAVISQKPSRDICQRGTSLTIQCQVDSQVTMMFWYRQQPGQSLTLIATANQGSEATYESGFVIDKFPISRPNLTFSTLTVSNMSPEDSSIYLCSVASPGQETQYFGPGTRLLVL.

The V and J genes are TRBV7-2 and TRBJ2-2; TRBD1 matches 7 bases. The V segment lost 5 bases and the J segment 4 bases; nucleotides outside the gene matches: 16. CDR1 and CDR2 (germline): SGHTA, FQGNSA. The CDR3 runs to 18 residues. The CDR3 DNA reads TGTGCCAGCAGCCTACAGGGGCAGTTGTTTCGGGGCACCGGGGAGCTGTTTTTT. Residues: CASSLQGQLFRGTGELFF.

This clone has more than one count but fewer than ten. J is TRBJ1-5 and V is TRBV7-2; D possibly corresponds to TRBD1 (5 bases). Per germline, CDR1 SGHTA and CDR2 FQGNSA. This CDR3 contains 14 residues. Trimming shortened V by 5 bases and J by 4 bases, and 12 bases separated the two germline ends. The DNA of the CDR3 is TGTGCCAGCAGCGCGAGTGGGGCAAATCAGCCCCAGCATTTT. Its protein product is CASSASGANQPQHF. Complete variable domain (other parts from reference TRBV7-2 and TRBJ1-5): GAGVSQSPSNKVTEKGKDVELRCDPISGHTALYWYRQSLGQGLEFLIYFQGNSAPDKSGLPSDRFSAERTGGSVSTLTIQRTQQEDSAVYLCASSASGANQPQHFGDGTRLSIL.

V usage is TRBV5-1 and J usage is TRBJ2-3, with D possibly being TRBD2 (6 bases). From germline, CDR1 is SGHRS and CDR2 YFSETQ. The CDR3 length is 14 residues. Trimming left V 4 bases short and J 1 base short, with 10 bases between. The CDR3, as DNA: TGCGCCAGCAGCGTCTCGGGGGGCACAGATACGCAGTATTTT. This codes for CASSVSGGTDTQYF.

The V call is TRBV10-3, the J call TRBJ2-7; D call uncertain. The length of the CDR3 is 16 residues. Per the germline V gene, CDR1 is ENHRY and CDR2 is SYGVKD. Between the trimmed V and J ends, which lost 0 bases and 7 bases, there was a span of 19 bases. The CDR3 loop reads CAISESAATQSGEQYF. As DNA, the CDR3 is TGTGCCATCAGTGAGTCCGCCGCGACGCAAAGTGGGGAGCAGTACTTC.

The V call is TRBV11-2, the J call TRBJ2-4; 15 bases align to TRBD2. V shed 3 bases, J shed 9 bases, and the junction held 0 bases outside the gene matches. The CDR3 length is 14 residues. Germline lookup yields CDR1 SGHAT and CDR2 FQNNGV. The chain's CDR3 is CASSLGLAGGIQYF. In DNA form, the CDR3 reads TGTGCCAGCAGCTTGGGACTAGCGGGAGGCATTCAGTACTTC.

The chain uses TRBV2 and TRBJ2-1; the match to TRBD1 covers 10 bases. Looked up from germline, CDR1 is SNHLY and CDR2 is FYNNEI. Losses at the gene ends were 4 bases for V and 6 bases for J; bases not matched to a gene: 9. CDR3 length equals 16 residues. CDR3 sequence (DNA): TGTGCCAGCAGTGGTTTCTCTGGGACAGGGGCCAATGAGCAGTTCTTC. This sequence encodes CASSGFSGTGANEQFF.

This chain links TRBV2 with TRBJ1-1; no definite D call. The CDR3 sequence is 14 residues long. Trimming took off 6 bases at V and 1 base at J, with 12 bases between the two ends. Germline CDR1 reads SNHLY; CDR2 reads FYNNEI. The chain's CDR3 is CASSEDDENTEAFF. The CDR3 DNA is TGTGCCAGCAGCGAGGACGACGAGAACACTGAAGCTTTCTTT.

The V gene is TRBV11-3, the J gene TRBJ2-3; D is unresolved. V lost 3 bases, J lost 3 bases, and 7 bases lay in between. The CDR3 length is 13 residues. Per germline, CDR1 SGHNT and CDR2 YENEEA. CDR3 residues: CASSLGTTDTQYF. CDR3 nucleotide sequence: TGTGCCAGCAGCTTGGGTACGACAGATACGCAGTATTTT.

The chain employs TRBV2 and TRBJ2-2; D unresolved. Per the germline V gene, CDR1 is SNHLY and CDR2 is FYNNEI. The CDR3 spans 13 residues. Trimming took 3 bases from V and 4 from J, leaving 6 bases between them. The CDR3 coding sequence is TGTGCCAGCAGTGAGCTGGCCACCGGGGAGCTGTTTTTT. It codes for CASSELATGELFF.

This chain joins TRBV7-2 and TRBJ1-2; a weak D match, TRBD1 (5 bases). The CDR3 is made up of 15 amino acids. V lost 1 base and J 7 bases, leaving 16 bases between the germline ends. Per germline, CDR1 SGHTA and CDR2 FQGNSA. CDR3 sequence (DNA): TGTGCCAGCAGCTTAGGTCTAGTACAGCAGGGTGGCTACACCTTC. Its translation is CASSLGLVQQGGYTF.